This T cell receptor beta chain stems from a study of tumor-infiltrating lymphocytes in primary liver carcinoma. Constant-region priming of 500 ng total RNA yielded TCR beta cDNA. ARM-PCR was slightly modified, and three nested multiplex PCR rounds with it gave rise to the TCR beta libraries. The study ran its first two PCR rounds for about 11 cycles each, using TRBV1-TRBV30 forward primers and a C-beta reverse primer. TCRdb re-called the multiplex PCR reads through MiXCR, storing one row per CDR3 protein. Here the sample spans about 92,000 distinct CDR3 sequences, around 68% being singletons. It was from roughly 20-30 mg of unsorted bulk tissue that RNA and DNA were co-extracted. Germline CDR1 LNHDA, CDR2 SQIVND (reference sequence). CDR3 length equals 14 residues. The V and J ends lost 3 bases and 8 bases respectively, with 16 bases between them.

The sequence derives from a man in his forties with primary liver carcinoma and hepatitis B virus infection. Input material: tumor-adjacent normal liver tissue. The chain couples TRBV19 to TRBJ2-5; D might be TRBD2 (5 bases). The CDR3 sequence is CASSMLPSQGTQYF. The CDR3 nucleotides are TGTGCCAGTAGTATGCTTCCTAGCCAAGGAACCCAGTACTTC.